Listed below are T cell receptor beta chains from one sample, sequenced in a study of blood T cell repertoires in COVID-19. The method was immunoSEQ multiplex PCR; TCRdb's version includes in-frame clones alone and lacks a portion of them. The sample lists about 54,000 clones; approximately 90% were seen once. Sequenced sample: peripheral blood. The receptors stem from a woman in her forties with active COVID-19. Each CDR3 is given with its conserved first and last residue. D genes are given only for firm matches. Some rows have no size entry. The others give once, few or many, or a class for an expanded clone.

clone_size,v_call,j_call,d_call,cdr3_aa,cdr3_nt
NA,TRBV6-5,TRBJ2-7,NA,CASSYGRGEQYF,TGTGCCAGCAGTTACGGTAGAGGCGAGCAGTACTTC
NA,TRBV29-1,TRBJ2-7,TRBD1,CSVEDRGQGSYEQYF,TGCAGCGTTGAAGATCGGGGACAGGGCTCCTACGAGCAGTACTTC
NA,TRBV19,TRBJ2-1,NA,CASSISPSSYNEQFF,TGTGCCAGTAGTATCTCGCCTAGCTCCTACAATGAGCAGTTCTTC
NA,TRBV7-2,TRBJ1-4,NA,CASSLSGREKLFF,TGTGCCAGCAGCCTCTCAGGGCGTGAAAAACTGTTTTTT
NA,TRBV5-1,TRBJ2-7,NA,CASSLEWAFYEQYF,TGCGCCAGCAGCTTGGAGTGGGCCTTCTACGAGCAGTACTTC
NA,TRBV5-1,TRBJ1-2,NA,CASSEAETYGYTF,TGCGCCAGCAGTGAGGCGGAAACTTATGGCTACACCTTC
NA,TRBV6-5,TRBJ2-2,TRBD1,CASSYRTGNTGELFF,TGTGCCAGCAGTTATAGGACAGGGAACACCGGGGAGCTGTTTTTT
once,TRBV2,TRBJ2-7,NA,CASSESSGALSYEQYF,TGTGCCAGCAGCGAATCTTCAGGGGCCCTTTCCTACGAGCAGTACTTC
NA,TRBV7-2,TRBJ1-5,TRBD1,CASSPDRGLGQPQHF,TGTGCCAGCAGCCCCGACAGGGGGCTGGGCCAGCCCCAGCATTTT
NA,TRBV5-6,TRBJ2-5,NA,CASRTPGTGEETQYF,TGTGCCAGCAGGACTCCCGGTACAGGCGAAGAGACCCAGTACTTC
NA,TRBV7-2,TRBJ1-1,NA,CASSLLGLQGTTFF,TGTGCCAGCAGCTTATTGGGATTACAGGGTACGACTTTCTTT
few,TRBV19,TRBJ1-1,TRBD1,CASSRQGEAFF,TGTGCCAGTTCCAGACAGGGTGAAGCTTTCTTT
NA,TRBV3-1/TRBV3-2,TRBJ2-3,NA,CASSQGSGYSTDTQYF,TGTGCCAGCAGCCAAGGTTCGGGGTACAGCACAGATACGCAGTATTTT
once,TRBV18,TRBJ2-1,TRBD1,CASSPTGTVDEQFF,TGTGCCAGCTCACCGACCGGGACAGTCGATGAGCAGTTCTTC
NA,TRBV6-6,TRBJ1-2,NA,CASSYDLNYGYTF,TGTGCCAGCAGTTACGATCTAAACTATGGCTACACCTTC
once,TRBV29-1,TRBJ1-1,NA,CSVEKGTPNTEAFF,TGCAGCGTTGAGAAAGGGACACCAAACACTGAAGCTTTCTTT
NA,TRBV19,TRBJ2-5,TRBD2,CASSTTGGQETQYF,TGTGCCAGTAGTACTACGGGGGGGCAAGAGACCCAGTACTTC
NA,TRBV19,TRBJ2-5,NA,CASSSRLWETQYF,TGTGCCAGTAGTTCGCGCCTCTGGGAGACCCAGTACTTC
NA,TRBV18,TRBJ2-1,NA,CASSLISGDEQFF,TGTGCCAGCTCACTAATCTCGGGTGATGAGCAGTTCTTC
NA,TRBV4-1,TRBJ1-2,NA,CASSRRQDGYGYTF,TGCGCCAGCAGCCGCAGACAGGACGGGTATGGCTACACCTTC
NA,TRBV6-5,TRBJ1-6,NA,CATLSLTNSPLHF,TGTGCCACCTTAAGCTTAACGAATTCACCCCTCCACTTT
once,TRBV19,TRBJ2-5,TRBD1,CASSSRTGNTQETQYF,TGTGCCAGTAGTTCACGGACAGGCAACACCCAAGAGACCCAGTACTTC
NA,TRBV7-9,TRBJ1-6,NA,CASSPDSTNSPLHF,TGTGCCAGCAGCCCCGACAGCACTAATTCACCCCTCCACTTT
once,TRBV4-1,TRBJ1-2,TRBD1,CASSQVSRGARGGYTF,TGCGCCAGCAGCCAAGTCTCCAGGGGGGCGCGGGGTGGCTACACCTTC
NA,TRBV7-3,TRBJ2-1,TRBD2,CASSSGTSGGLNEQFF,TGTGCCAGCAGCTCGGGGACTAGCGGGGGCCTCAATGAGCAGTTCTTC